The 28 T cell receptor beta chains below all came from one sample that was sequenced in a study of CXCR3-negative and CXCR3-positive naive CD8 T cells. TRB cDNA was prepared as libraries by UMI-labeled 5' RACE. TCRdb re-called the 5' RACE reads, yielding one record per CDR3 amino acid sequence without DNA. The sample totals about 30,000 distinct CDR3 sequences. Sample: memory CD8+ T cells from blood. These receptors were collected from a human donor in good health. Some clones in this sample may be carry-over from other donors' samples.

The J gene is TRBJ2-5, the V gene TRBV7-3; absent DNA, TCRdb's TRBD2 call cannot be checked. The CDR3 has 13 residues. Germline values: CDR1 SGHTA, CDR2 FQGTGA. CDR3 residues: CASSRLAGGTQYF.

V is TRBV6-5 and J is TRBJ2-5; TCRdb indicates TRBD2, and absent DNA this call remains unverified. This CDR3 contains 15 residues. Germline CDR1 and CDR2: MNHEY and SVGAGI. CDR3 sequence reads: CASSYNLGGQETQYF.

The genes are TRBV6-1 and TRBJ2-6; TCRdb picks TRBD1, but there is no DNA to check that call. Germline V gene lookup returns CDR1 MNHNS and CDR2 SASEGT. There are 18 residues in the CDR3. This CDR3 is CASSTLAGGAPGANVLTF.

The rearrangement joins TRBV4-1 to TRBJ2-1; TCRdb calls TRBD2, which cannot be checked without DNA. In germline, CDR1 is MGHRA, CDR2 YSYEKL. The length of the CDR3 is 12 residues. The CDR3: CASSHPSGDQFF.

V and J are TRBV29-1 and TRBJ2-6; TCRdb gives TRBD1 as the D gene, but with no DNA this cannot be confirmed. From germline, CDR1 is SQVTM and CDR2 ANQGSEA. The CDR3 extends over 18 amino acids. CDR3 sequence: CSVGILDRTDSGANVLTF.

V usage is TRBV3-1 and J usage is TRBJ2-3; no DNA is available, so the TRBD1 call from TCRdb remains unchecked. The CDR3 is 16 residues long. Germline V gene data show CDR1 as LGHDT and CDR2 as YNNKEL (reference sequence). This CDR3 is CASSPRGRGWADTQYF.

The gene calls are TRBV4-3 and TRBJ2-1; TCRdb names TRBD1, which stays unverified in the absence of DNA. The germline gives CDR1 LGHNA, CDR2 YSLEER. The CDR3 loop spans 15 amino acids. Here the CDR3 reads CASSPRTVIYNEQFF.

The V and J genes are TRBV27 and TRBJ2-1; there is no DNA to check the TCRdb D call of TRBD2. The CDR3 runs to 15 residues. Germline values: CDR1 MNHEY, CDR2 SMNVEV (reference sequence). The CDR3 protein is CASSFSGPTYNEQFF.

V is TRBV29-1 and J is TRBJ2-1; TCRdb proposes TRBD2, but this gene call is untestable without DNA. The V gene's germline CDR1 is SQVTM and CDR2 ANQGSEA. The CDR3 length is 15 residues. CDR3 region: CSTGPRSFSYNEQFF.

The chain joins TRBV2 to TRBJ2-1; with no DNA, the TCRdb D assignment of TRBD1 cannot be verified. CDR1 SNHLY and CDR2 FYNNEI come from the germline V gene. The CDR3 loop spans 13 amino acids. Here the CDR3 reads CARGDRRGNEQFF.

The chain couples TRBV4-1 to TRBJ2-7; the TCRdb call, TRBD1, lacks DNA for checking. Germline values: CDR1 MGHRA, CDR2 YSYEKL. The CDR3 is 15 amino acids. This chain's CDR3 is CASSQVGGASFEQYF.

The rearrangement links TRBV12-3 or TRBV12-4 to TRBJ2-1; the TCRdb call, TRBD1, lacks DNA for checking. This CDR3 contains 15 residues. The CDR3 sequence: CASESQGPAYNEQFF.

CDR3 sequence: CASSHEGGTTYEQYF. J is TRBJ2-7 and V is TRBV5-1; the TCRdb D gene call, TRBD1, has no DNA to confirm it. This CDR3 has 15 residues. Germline V lookup: CDR1 SGHRS, CDR2 YFSETQ.

The chain couples TRBV28 to TRBJ1-6. Germline V lookup: CDR1 MDHEN, CDR2 SYDVKM. The CDR3 has 15 amino acids. The CDR3 reads CASCQMALGYAPLHF.

The chain joins TRBV12-3 or TRBV12-4 to TRBJ2-7; the D call from TCRdb, TRBD1, cannot be confirmed without DNA. The CDR3 totals 14 residues. CDR3 residues: CASSYPDRPYEQYF.

Considering frequency, this clonotype is medium-sized. The rearrangement uses TRBV7-9 and TRBJ2-2. The CDR3 runs 12 residues. Germline CDR1 reads SEHNR; CDR2 reads FQNEAQ (reference sequence). CDR3 loop: CASSIKTGELFF.

The V gene is TRBV10-3, the J gene TRBJ1-2; checking the TCRdb D call of TRBD1 is not possible without DNA. Germline V gene lookup returns CDR1 ENHRY and CDR2 SYGVKD. There are 13 residues in the CDR3. The CDR3 spells CAISKGQPPGYTF.

This chain connects TRBV29-1 to TRBJ2-7; TCRdb selects TRBD1, and the lack of DNA leaves this call unchecked. The CDR3 sequence is 15 residues long. CDR1 SQVTM and CDR2 ANQGSEA come from the germline V gene. CDR3: CSVEEAGGHSYEQYF.

The genes are TRBV29-1 and TRBJ1-2; the TCRdb D gene call, TRBD1, has no DNA to confirm it. Germline V lookup: CDR1 SQVTM, CDR2 ANQGSEA. CDR3 size: 13 residues. CDR3 in amino acids: CSVESRVDYGYTF.

CDR3 region: CSVEDPQGRDPYEQYF. The chain uses TRBV29-1 and TRBJ2-7; the D gene TCRdb calls, TRBD1, cannot be checked with no DNA. Germline lookup yields CDR1 SQVTM and CDR2 ANQGSEA. The CDR3 is made up of 16 amino acids.

V gene TRBV7-3 combines with J gene TRBJ2-1; TCRdb calls TRBD2, which cannot be checked without DNA. The germline V gene has CDR1 SGHTA and CDR2 FQGTGA. This CDR3 spans 15 amino acids. The CDR3 sequence: CASSLAASEYNEQFF.

The V gene is TRBV7-9, the J gene TRBJ1-2; TCRdb picks TRBD1, but there is no DNA to check that call. The CDR3 sequence is 16 residues long. Per the germline V gene, CDR1 is SEHNR and CDR2 is FQNEAQ (reference sequence). The chain's CDR3 is CASSQTGIEANYGYTF.

J is TRBJ2-7 and V is TRBV7-2; there is no DNA to check the TCRdb D call of TRBD2. The CDR3 spans 13 residues. Germline V CDR1 and CDR2: SGHTA, FQGNSA. CDR3: CASSLGGTNEQYF.

J is TRBJ2-1 and V is TRBV27; checking the TCRdb D call of TRBD1 is not possible without DNA. CDR3 length: 14 amino acids. Germline CDR1 MNHEY, CDR2 SMNVEV (reference sequence). This chain's CDR3 is CASSFNTGFNEQFF.

The V gene is TRBV27, the J gene TRBJ2-1; no DNA is available, so the TRBD1 call from TCRdb remains unchecked. Germline values: CDR1 MNHEY, CDR2 SMNVEV (reference sequence). The CDR3 totals 15 residues. Here the CDR3 reads CASSLSGIPYNEQFF.

The genes are TRBV4-3 and TRBJ2-4; TCRdb returns TRBD1, unconfirmable since there is no DNA. The CDR3 has 16 amino acids. Germline CDR1 is LGHNA and CDR2 is YSLEER. The CDR3 is CATSQGQTGTEIGQYF.

The chain couples TRBV6-2 or TRBV6-3 to TRBJ2-3; there is no DNA to check the TCRdb D call of TRBD1. Germline V gives CDR1 MNHEY, CDR2 SVGEGT. This CDR3 is 14 amino acids long. CDR3 protein: CASTPGGATDTQYF.

The chain couples TRBV5-1 to TRBJ2-3; TCRdb calls TRBD1, which cannot be checked without DNA. This CDR3 spans 14 amino acids. Per the germline V gene, CDR1 is SGHRS and CDR2 is YFSETQ. CDR3 sequence: CASSFPYRVDTQYF.